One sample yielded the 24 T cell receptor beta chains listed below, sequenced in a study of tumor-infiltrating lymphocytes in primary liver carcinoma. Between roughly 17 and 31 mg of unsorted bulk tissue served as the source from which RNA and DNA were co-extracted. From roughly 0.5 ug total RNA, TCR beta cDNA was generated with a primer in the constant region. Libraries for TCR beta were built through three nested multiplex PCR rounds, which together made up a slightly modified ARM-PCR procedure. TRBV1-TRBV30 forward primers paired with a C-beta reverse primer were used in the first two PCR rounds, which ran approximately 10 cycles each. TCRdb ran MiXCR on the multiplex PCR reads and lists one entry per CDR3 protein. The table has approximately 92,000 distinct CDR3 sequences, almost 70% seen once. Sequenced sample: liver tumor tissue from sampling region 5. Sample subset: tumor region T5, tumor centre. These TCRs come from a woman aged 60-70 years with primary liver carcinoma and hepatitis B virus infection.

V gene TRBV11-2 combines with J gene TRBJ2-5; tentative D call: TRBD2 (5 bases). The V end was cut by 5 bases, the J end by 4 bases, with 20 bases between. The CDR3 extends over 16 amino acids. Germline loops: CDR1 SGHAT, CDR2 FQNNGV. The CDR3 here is CASSLIGLPGIETQYF. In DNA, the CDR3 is TGTGCCAGCAGCCTGATCGGACTGCCGGGAATAGAGACCCAGTACTTC. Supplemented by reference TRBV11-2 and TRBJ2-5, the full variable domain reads EAGVAQSPRYKIIEKRQSVAFWCNPISGHATLYWYQQILGQGPKLLIQFQNNGVVDDSQLPKDRFSAERLKGVDSTLKIQPAKLEDSAVYLCASSLIGLPGIETQYFGPGTRLLVL.

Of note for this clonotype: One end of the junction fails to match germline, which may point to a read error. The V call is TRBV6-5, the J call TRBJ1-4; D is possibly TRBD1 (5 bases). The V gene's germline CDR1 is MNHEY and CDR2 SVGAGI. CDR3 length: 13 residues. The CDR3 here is CAISYSGYEKLLF. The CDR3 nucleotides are TGTGCCATCAGTTACTCAGGGTATGAAAAACTGTTATTT.

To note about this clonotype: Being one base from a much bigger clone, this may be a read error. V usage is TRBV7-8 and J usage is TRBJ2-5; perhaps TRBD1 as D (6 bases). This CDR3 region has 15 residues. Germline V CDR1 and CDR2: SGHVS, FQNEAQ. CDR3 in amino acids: CTSSTEQGNQETQYF. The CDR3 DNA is TGTACCAGCAGCACAGAACAGGGCAACCAAGAGACCCAGTACTTC.

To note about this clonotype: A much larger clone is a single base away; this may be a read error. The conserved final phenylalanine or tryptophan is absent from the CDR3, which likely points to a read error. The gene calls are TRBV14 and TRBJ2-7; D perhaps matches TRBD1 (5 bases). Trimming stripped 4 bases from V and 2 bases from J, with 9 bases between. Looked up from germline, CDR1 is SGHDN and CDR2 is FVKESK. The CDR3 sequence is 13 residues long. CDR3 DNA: TGTGCCAGCAGCCCTTGGGGCACCTACGAGCAGTACTTA. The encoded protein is CASSPWGTYEQYL.

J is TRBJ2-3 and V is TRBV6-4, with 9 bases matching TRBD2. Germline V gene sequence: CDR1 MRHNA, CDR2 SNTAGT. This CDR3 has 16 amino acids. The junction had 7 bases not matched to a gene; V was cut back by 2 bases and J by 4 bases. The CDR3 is CASSDRIAGEADTQYF. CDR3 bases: TGTGCCAGCAGTGACAGAATAGCGGGAGAGGCAGATACGCAGTATTTT.

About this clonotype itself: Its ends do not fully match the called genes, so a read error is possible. CDR3 sequence reads: CATSDTTEFSTATQYF. CDR3 coding DNA: TGTGCCACCAGTGATACTACAGAGTTTAGCACAGCTACGCAGTATTTT. The chain has TRBV24-1 and TRBJ2-3; D is undetermined. Germline V gene sequence: CDR1 KGHDR, CDR2 SFDVKD. This CDR3 comprises 16 residues.

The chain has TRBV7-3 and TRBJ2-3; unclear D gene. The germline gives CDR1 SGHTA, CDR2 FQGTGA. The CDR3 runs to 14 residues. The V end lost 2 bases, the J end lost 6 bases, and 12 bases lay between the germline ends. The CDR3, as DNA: TGTGCCAGCAGCTTATACTCCGGAATGGATACGCAGTATTTT. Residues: CASSLYSGMDTQYF.

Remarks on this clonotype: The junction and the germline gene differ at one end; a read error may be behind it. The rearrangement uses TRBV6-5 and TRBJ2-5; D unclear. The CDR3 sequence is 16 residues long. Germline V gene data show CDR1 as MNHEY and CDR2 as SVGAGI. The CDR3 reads CASSHYSSQSQEIQYF. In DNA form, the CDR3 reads TGTGCCAGCAGTCACTACTCGTCGCAGTCCCAAGAGATCCAGTATTTC.

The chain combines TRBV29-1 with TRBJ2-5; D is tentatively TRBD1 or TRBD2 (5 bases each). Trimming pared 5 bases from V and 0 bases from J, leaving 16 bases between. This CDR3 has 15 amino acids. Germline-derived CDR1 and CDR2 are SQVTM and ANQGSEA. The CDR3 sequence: CSVKWRWGNQETQYF. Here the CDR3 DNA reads TGCAGCGTTAAATGGAGGTGGGGGAACCAAGAGACCCAGTACTTC.

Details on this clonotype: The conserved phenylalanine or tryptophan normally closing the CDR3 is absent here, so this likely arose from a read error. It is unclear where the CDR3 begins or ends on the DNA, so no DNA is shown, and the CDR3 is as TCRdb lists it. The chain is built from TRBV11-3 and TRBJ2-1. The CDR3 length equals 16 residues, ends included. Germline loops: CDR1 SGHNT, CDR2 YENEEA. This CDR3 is CASSPTGDSNYNKQFL.

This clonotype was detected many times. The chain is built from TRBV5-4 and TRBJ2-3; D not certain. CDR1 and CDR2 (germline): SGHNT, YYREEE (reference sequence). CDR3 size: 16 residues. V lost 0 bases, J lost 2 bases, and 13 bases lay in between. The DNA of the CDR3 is TGTGCCAGCAGCTTGGTCAGCAATATTGACACAGATACGCAGTATTTT. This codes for CASSLVSNIDTDTQYF. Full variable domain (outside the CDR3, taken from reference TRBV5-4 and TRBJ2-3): ETGVTQSPTHLIKTRGQQVTLRCSSQSGHNTVSWYQQALGQGPQFIFQYYREEENGRGNFPPRFSGLQFPNYSSELNVNALELDDSALYLCASSLVSNIDTDTQYFGPGTRLTVL.

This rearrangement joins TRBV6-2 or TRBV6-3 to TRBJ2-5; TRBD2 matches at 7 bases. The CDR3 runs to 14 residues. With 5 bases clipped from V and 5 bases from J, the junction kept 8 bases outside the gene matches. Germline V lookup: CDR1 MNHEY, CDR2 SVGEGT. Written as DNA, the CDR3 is TGTGCCAGCAGTCGGACTAGTAGTCATGAGACCCAGTACTTC. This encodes CASSRTSSHETQYF.

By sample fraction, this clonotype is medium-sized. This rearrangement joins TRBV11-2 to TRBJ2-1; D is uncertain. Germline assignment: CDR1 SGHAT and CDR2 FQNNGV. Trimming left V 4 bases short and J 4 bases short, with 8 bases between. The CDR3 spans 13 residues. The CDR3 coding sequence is TGTGCCAGCAGCTCGACCCGTTACAATGAGCAGTTCTTC. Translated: CASSSTRYNEQFF.

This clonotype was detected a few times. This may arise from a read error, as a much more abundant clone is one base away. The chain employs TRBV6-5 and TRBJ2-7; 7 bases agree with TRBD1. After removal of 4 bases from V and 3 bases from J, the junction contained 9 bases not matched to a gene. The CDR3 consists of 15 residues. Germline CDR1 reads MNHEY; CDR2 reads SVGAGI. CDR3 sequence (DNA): TGTGCCAGCAGTTCTCCGACAGGGCGTTTCTACGAGCAGTACTTC. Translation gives CASSSPTGRFYEQYF.

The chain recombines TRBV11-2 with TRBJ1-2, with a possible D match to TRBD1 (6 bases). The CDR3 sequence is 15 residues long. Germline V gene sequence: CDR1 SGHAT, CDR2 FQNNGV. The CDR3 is CTGSLTIQGDGGYTF. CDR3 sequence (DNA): TGTACTGGCAGCTTAACAATACAGGGAGATGGTGGCTACACCTTC.

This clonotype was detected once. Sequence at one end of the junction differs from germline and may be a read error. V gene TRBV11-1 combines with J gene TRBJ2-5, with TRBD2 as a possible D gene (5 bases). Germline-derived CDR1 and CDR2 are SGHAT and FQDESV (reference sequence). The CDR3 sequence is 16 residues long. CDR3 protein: CAGSLGLNASLETQYF. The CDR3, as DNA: TGTGCCGGCAGCTTAGGACTGAACGCCTCACTAGAGACCCAGTACTTC.

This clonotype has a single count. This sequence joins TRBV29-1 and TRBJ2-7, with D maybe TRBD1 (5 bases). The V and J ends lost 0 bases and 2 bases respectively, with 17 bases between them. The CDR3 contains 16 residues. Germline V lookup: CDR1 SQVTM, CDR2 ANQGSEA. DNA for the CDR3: TGCAGCGTTGAAGATACCAATCGGCAAGGGGCCTACGAGCAGTACTTC. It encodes CSVEDTNRQGAYEQYF.

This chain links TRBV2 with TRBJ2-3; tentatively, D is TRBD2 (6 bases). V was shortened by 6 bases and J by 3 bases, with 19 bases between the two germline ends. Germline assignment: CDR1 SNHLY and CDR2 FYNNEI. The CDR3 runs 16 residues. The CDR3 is CASSPTTNGRTDTQYF. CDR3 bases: TGTGCCAGCAGCCCCACCACTAACGGGAGAACAGATACGCAGTATTTT.

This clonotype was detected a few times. The CDR3 loop reads CASSEVYGKPLYEQYF. The CDR3 nucleotides are TGTGCCAGCAGTGAAGTATACGGGAAACCCCTTTACGAGCAGTACTTC. The chain joins TRBV2 to TRBJ2-7, with TRBD2 as a possible D gene (5 bases). V was cut by 1 base and J by 4 bases, with 17 bases left in between. Germline values: CDR1 SNHLY, CDR2 FYNNEI. The CDR3 spans 16 residues.

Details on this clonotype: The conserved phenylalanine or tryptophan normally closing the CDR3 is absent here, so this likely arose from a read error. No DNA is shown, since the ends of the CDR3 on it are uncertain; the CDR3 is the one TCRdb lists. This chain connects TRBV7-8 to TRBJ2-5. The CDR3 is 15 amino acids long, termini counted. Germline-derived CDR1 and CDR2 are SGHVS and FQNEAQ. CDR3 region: CASSLGFADQETQYL.

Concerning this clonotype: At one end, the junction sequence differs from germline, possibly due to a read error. The CDR3 DNA reads TGTACCAGCAGCCCTCCGCAAGGACCGACAGGGGAGCTGTCTTTT. It codes for CTSSPPQGPTGELSF. The rearrangement uses TRBV11-2 and TRBJ2-2, with 8 bases fitting TRBD1. The CDR3 spans 15 residues. Germline lookup yields CDR1 SGHAT and CDR2 FQNNGV.

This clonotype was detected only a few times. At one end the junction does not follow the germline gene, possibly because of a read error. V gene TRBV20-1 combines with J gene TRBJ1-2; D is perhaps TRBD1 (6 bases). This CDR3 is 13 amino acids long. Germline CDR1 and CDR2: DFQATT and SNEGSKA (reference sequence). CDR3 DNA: TGCAGTGCTATTCCCTCAGGGGCCTATGGCTACGCCTTC. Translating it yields CSAIPSGAYGYAF.

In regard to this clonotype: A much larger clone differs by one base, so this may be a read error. The CDR3 loop reads CTSSLRGGAIGNTEAFF. CDR3 nucleotide sequence: TGTACCAGCAGTTTAAGGGGAGGGGCCATTGGGAACACTGAAGCTTTCTTT. V usage is TRBV12-3 or TRBV12-4 and J usage is TRBJ1-1, with D possibly matching TRBD1 (5 bases). This CDR3 has 17 residues.

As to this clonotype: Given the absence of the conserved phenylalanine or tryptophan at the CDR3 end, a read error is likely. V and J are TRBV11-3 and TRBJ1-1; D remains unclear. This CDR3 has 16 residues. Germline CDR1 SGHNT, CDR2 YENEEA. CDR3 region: CASSLAGEYRNTEAFY. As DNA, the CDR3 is TGTGCCAGTAGCTTAGCCGGGGAATACCGGAACACTGAAGCTTTCTAT.